A selection of T cell receptor beta chains follows, all from one sample in a study of human T cells and chemical hapten exposure. Via MiXCR, TCRdb re-called the RACE reads, giving one row per CDR3 protein. The table records around 160,000 distinct CDR3 sequences, more than 14% of them present only once. The specimen was whole blood, collected in connection with sensitization to the hapten diphenylcyclopropenone (DPC). These receptor sequences come from a woman aged 25 to 39 with alopecia areata. Some clones in this sample may be carry-over from other donors' samples. CDR3s include the opening cysteine and the closing phenylalanine or tryptophan. The D gene is left open where the match is weak. Clone size is not always given. Where it is, it says once, few, many or a class for expanded clones.

v_gene: TRBV20-1
d_gene: -
j_gene: TRBJ1-4
abundance: many
CDR3aa: CSARTGATAKLFF
CDR3nt: TGCAGTGCTAGAACGGGGGCCACCGCAAAACTGTTTTTT

v_gene: TRBV4-3
d_gene: -
j_gene: TRBJ2-1
abundance: few
CDR3aa: CASSQDRQIYNEQFF
CDR3nt: TGCGCCAGCAGCCAAGACCGACAGATATACAATGAGCAGTTCTTC

v_gene: TRBV2
d_gene: -
j_gene: TRBJ2-4
abundance: few
CDR3aa: CASRGWQTSGKNIQYF
CDR3nt: TGTGCCAGCAGGGGTTGGCAGACCTCTGGCAAAAACATTCAGTACTTC

v_gene: TRBV10-3
d_gene: TRBD2
j_gene: TRBJ2-2
abundance: -
CDR3aa: CAVSPSGSHTGELFF
CDR3nt: TGTGCCGTCAGTCCCAGCGGGAGCCACACCGGGGAGCTGTTTTTT

v_gene: TRBV12-3/TRBV12-4
d_gene: -
j_gene: TRBJ2-5
abundance: many
CDR3aa: CASSFVGGLQETQYF
CDR3nt: TGTGCCAGCAGTTTTGTGGGGGGCCTACAAGAGACCCAGTACTTC

v_gene: TRBV7-2
d_gene: TRBD2
j_gene: TRBJ2-2
abundance: -
CDR3aa: CASRGAGELFF
CDR3nt: TGTGCCAGCCGGGGGGCCGGGGAGCTGTTTTTT

v_gene: TRBV6-5
d_gene: TRBD2
j_gene: TRBJ2-3
abundance: few
CDR3aa: CASKTGTSSSPDTQYF
CDR3nt: TGTGCCAGCAAAACCGGGACTAGCTCATCTCCAGATACGCAGTATTTT

v_gene: TRBV6-1
d_gene: -
j_gene: TRBJ1-1
abundance: -
CDR3aa: CATRGGQEEAFF
CDR3nt: TGTGCCACCCGGGGAGGCCAAGAAGAAGCTTTCTTT

v_gene: TRBV10-2
d_gene: -
j_gene: TRBJ2-5
abundance: many
CDR3aa: CASSPFTADSQETQYF
CDR3nt: TGCGCCAGCAGCCCCTTTACGGCGGACAGCCAAGAGACCCAGTACTTC

v_gene: TRBV3-1
d_gene: -
j_gene: TRBJ2-3
abundance: -
CDR3aa: CASSRELGGMPGMGSTDTQYF
CDR3nt: TGTGCCAGCAGCCGAGAACTCGGAGGGATGCCCGGGATGGGGAGCACAGATACGCAGTATTTT

v_gene: TRBV27
d_gene: -
j_gene: TRBJ1-5
abundance: -
CDR3aa: CASRDRNQPQHF
CDR3nt: TGTGCCAGCAGGGACCGCAATCAGCCCCAGCATTTT

v_gene: TRBV6-2/TRBV6-3
d_gene: TRBD2
j_gene: TRBJ2-1
abundance: many
CDR3aa: CASRDRLAGLNNEQFF
CDR3nt: TGTGCCAGCAGGGATAGACTAGCGGGGCTGAATAATGAGCAGTTCTTC

v_gene: TRBV7-2
d_gene: -
j_gene: TRBJ2-3
abundance: few
CDR3aa: CASRIAGADTQYF
CDR3nt: TGTGCCAGCAGGATAGCTGGCGCAGATACGCAGTATTTT

v_gene: TRBV28
d_gene: -
j_gene: TRBJ1-2
abundance: -
CDR3aa: CASSQQTTYGYTF
CDR3nt: TGTGCCAGCAGCCAACAGACTACCTATGGCTACACCTTC

v_gene: TRBV19
d_gene: -
j_gene: TRBJ1-4
abundance: few
CDR3aa: CASSIEGTGASPATNEKLFF
CDR3nt: TGTGCCAGTAGTATAGAGGGCACGGGGGCGAGTCCCGCAACTAATGAAAAACTGTTTTTT

v_gene: TRBV28
d_gene: -
j_gene: TRBJ2-7
abundance: -
CDR3aa: CASRPARGPPHEQYF
CDR3nt: TGTGCCAGCAGGCCCGCCCGGGGGCCTCCCCACGAGCAGTACTTC

v_gene: TRBV29-1
d_gene: -
j_gene: TRBJ2-7
abundance: few
CDR3aa: CSVGRDTYEQYF
CDR3nt: TGCAGCGTTGGACGGGACACCTACGAGCAGTACTTC

v_gene: TRBV18
d_gene: TRBD2
j_gene: TRBJ2-7
abundance: few
CDR3aa: CASSPPVGGRSEQYF
CDR3nt: TGTGCCAGCTCACCACCCGTGGGCGGGAGAAGCGAGCAGTACTTC

v_gene: TRBV7-8
d_gene: -
j_gene: TRBJ1-1
abundance: -
CDR3aa: CASSLGWLRGNTEAFF
CDR3nt: TGTGCCAGCAGCTTGGGATGGTTGAGAGGGAACACTGAAGCTTTCTTT

v_gene: TRBV28
d_gene: -
j_gene: TRBJ2-7
abundance: -
CDR3aa: CASSFLGYEQYF
CDR3nt: TGTGCCAGCAGTTTCTTAGGCTACGAGCAGTACTTC

v_gene: TRBV10-2
d_gene: TRBD1
j_gene: TRBJ2-1
abundance: many
CDR3aa: CASSTGGSYNEQFF
CDR3nt: TGCGCCAGCAGCACAGGGGGTAGCTACAATGAGCAGTTCTTC

v_gene: TRBV30
d_gene: -
j_gene: TRBJ2-7
abundance: -
CDR3aa: CAWSPGHTYEQYF
CDR3nt: TGTGCCTGGAGCCCGGGCCATACCTACGAGCAGTACTTC

v_gene: TRBV11-3
d_gene: -
j_gene: TRBJ2-7
abundance: few
CDR3aa: CASSPGHSSYEQYF
CDR3nt: TGTGCCAGCAGCCCGGGACATTCTTCCTACGAGCAGTACTTC

v_gene: TRBV7-9
d_gene: -
j_gene: TRBJ1-1
abundance: few
CDR3aa: CASSFPPMNTEAFF
CDR3nt: TGTGCCAGCAGCTTTCCACCGATGAACACTGAAGCTTTCTTT

v_gene: TRBV29-1
d_gene: TRBD2
j_gene: TRBJ2-1
abundance: -
CDR3aa: CSATVAGVREQFF
CDR3nt: TGCAGCGCCACAGTAGCGGGAGTCCGTGAGCAGTTCTTC

v_gene: TRBV3-1
d_gene: -
j_gene: TRBJ2-2
abundance: -
CDR3aa: CASSLNTGGLFF
CDR3nt: TGTGCCAGCAGCCTGAACACCGGGGGGCTGTTTTTT

v_gene: TRBV28
d_gene: -
j_gene: TRBJ2-5
abundance: -
CDR3aa: CASRPTFETQYF
CDR3nt: TGTGCCAGCAGACCGACATTTGAGACCCAGTACTTC

v_gene: TRBV6-6
d_gene: -
j_gene: TRBJ2-1
abundance: -
CDR3aa: CASRRDDNEQFF
CDR3nt: TGTGCCAGCAGGAGGGATGACAATGAGCAGTTCTTC

v_gene: TRBV7-6
d_gene: TRBD1
j_gene: TRBJ1-1
abundance: -
CDR3aa: CASSSIRGQGAVPWLGTEAFF
CDR3nt: TGTGCCAGCAGCTCAATTCGAGGACAGGGGGCAGTCCCCTGGTTGGGCACTGAAGCTTTCTTT

v_gene: TRBV12-3/TRBV12-4
d_gene: -
j_gene: TRBJ2-3
abundance: many
CDR3aa: CASRPDYGTDTQYF
CDR3nt: TGTGCCAGCAGACCAGACTACGGCACAGATACGCAGTATTTT

v_gene: TRBV7-2
d_gene: TRBD1
j_gene: TRBJ2-1
abundance: -
CDR3aa: CASRVRQGAGEQFF
CDR3nt: TGTGCCAGCAGAGTCCGACAGGGGGCCGGGGAGCAGTTCTTC

v_gene: TRBV7-8
d_gene: -
j_gene: TRBJ1-4
abundance: many
CDR3aa: CASSLVGTGNEKLFF
CDR3nt: TGTGCCAGCAGCTTAGTCGGAACAGGGAATGAAAAACTGTTTTTT

v_gene: TRBV3-1
d_gene: -
j_gene: TRBJ2-7
abundance: once
CDR3aa: CASSQGPGYEQYF
CDR3nt: TGTGCCAGCAGCCAAGGGCCAGGTTACGAGCAGTACTTC

v_gene: TRBV28
d_gene: TRBD1
j_gene: TRBJ1-1
abundance: few
CDR3aa: CASREVDETGLFF
CDR3nt: TGTGCCAGCAGGGAAGTAGACGAGACAGGGCTTTTCTTT

v_gene: TRBV5-1
d_gene: TRBD1
j_gene: TRBJ1-4
abundance: few
CDR3aa: CASSSEQGRNEKLFF
CDR3nt: TGCGCCAGCAGCTCAGAACAGGGGAGGAATGAAAAACTGTTTTTT

v_gene: TRBV6-2/TRBV6-3
d_gene: -
j_gene: TRBJ1-4
abundance: -
CDR3aa: CASTAGPSTNEKLFF
CDR3nt: TGTGCCAGCACGGCCGGACCTTCAACTAATGAAAAACTGTTTTTT

v_gene: TRBV6-6
d_gene: TRBD2
j_gene: TRBJ2-3
abundance: many
CDR3aa: CASRKLAGPNTDTQYF
CDR3nt: TGTGCCAGCAGAAAACTAGCGGGGCCAAACACAGATACGCAGTATTTT

v_gene: TRBV4-3
d_gene: TRBD1
j_gene: TRBJ1-2
abundance: many
CDR3aa: CASSPDRAYGYTF
CDR3nt: TGCGCCAGCAGTCCAGACAGGGCCTATGGCTACACCTTC

v_gene: TRBV7-3
d_gene: -
j_gene: TRBJ1-6
abundance: few
CDR3aa: CASSLTGPGQFSPLHF
CDR3nt: TGTGCCAGCAGCTTAACTGGACCCGGACAGTTTTCACCCCTCCACTTT

v_gene: TRBV9
d_gene: -
j_gene: TRBJ2-7
abundance: -
CDR3aa: CASSVELSYEQYF
CDR3nt: TGTGCCAGCAGCGTTGAACTGTCCTACGAGCAGTACTTC

v_gene: TRBV12-3/TRBV12-4
d_gene: -
j_gene: TRBJ2-1
abundance: few
CDR3aa: CASRRSAGRPPNEQFF
CDR3nt: TGTGCCAGCAGACGTTCGGCGGGCCGACCGCCCAATGAGCAGTTCTTC

v_gene: TRBV11-3
d_gene: TRBD2
j_gene: TRBJ2-1
abundance: -
CDR3aa: CASSLSSGGAGEQFF
CDR3nt: TGTGCCAGCAGCTTATCTAGCGGGGGGGCTGGTGAGCAGTTCTTC

v_gene: TRBV28
d_gene: -
j_gene: TRBJ2-7
abundance: few
CDR3aa: CASSFLSALSIEQYF
CDR3nt: TGTGCCAGCAGTTTCCTCAGCGCCCTTTCGATCGAGCAGTACTTC

v_gene: TRBV28
d_gene: -
j_gene: TRBJ2-7
abundance: many
CDR3aa: CASRPGSVGHEQYF
CDR3nt: TGTGCCAGCAGACCCGGCTCGGTAGGGCACGAGCAGTACTTC

v_gene: TRBV4-2
d_gene: -
j_gene: TRBJ2-7
abundance: few
CDR3aa: CASSQGTIYEQYF
CDR3nt: TGTGCCAGCAGCCAAGGGACAATCTACGAGCAGTACTTC

v_gene: TRBV19
d_gene: TRBD2
j_gene: TRBJ2-5
abundance: few
CDR3aa: CASSPRGSGGQETQYF
CDR3nt: TGTGCCAGTAGTCCTCGAGGTAGCGGGGGACAAGAGACCCAGTACTTC

v_gene: TRBV28
d_gene: -
j_gene: TRBJ1-6
abundance: few
CDR3aa: CASRSHPANNSPLHF
CDR3nt: TGTGCCAGCAGAAGCCACCCCGCGAATAATTCACCCCTCCACTTT

v_gene: TRBV5-4
d_gene: TRBD1
j_gene: TRBJ1-1
abundance: few
CDR3aa: CASSLARTGRNTEAFF
CDR3nt: TGTGCCAGCAGCTTGGCCCGGACAGGGCGGAACACTGAAGCTTTCTTT

v_gene: TRBV10-3
d_gene: -
j_gene: TRBJ1-6
abundance: many
CDR3aa: CAISESGTPMDSPLHF
CDR3nt: TGTGCCATCAGTGAGTCCGGGACACCGATGGATTCACCCCTCCACTTT